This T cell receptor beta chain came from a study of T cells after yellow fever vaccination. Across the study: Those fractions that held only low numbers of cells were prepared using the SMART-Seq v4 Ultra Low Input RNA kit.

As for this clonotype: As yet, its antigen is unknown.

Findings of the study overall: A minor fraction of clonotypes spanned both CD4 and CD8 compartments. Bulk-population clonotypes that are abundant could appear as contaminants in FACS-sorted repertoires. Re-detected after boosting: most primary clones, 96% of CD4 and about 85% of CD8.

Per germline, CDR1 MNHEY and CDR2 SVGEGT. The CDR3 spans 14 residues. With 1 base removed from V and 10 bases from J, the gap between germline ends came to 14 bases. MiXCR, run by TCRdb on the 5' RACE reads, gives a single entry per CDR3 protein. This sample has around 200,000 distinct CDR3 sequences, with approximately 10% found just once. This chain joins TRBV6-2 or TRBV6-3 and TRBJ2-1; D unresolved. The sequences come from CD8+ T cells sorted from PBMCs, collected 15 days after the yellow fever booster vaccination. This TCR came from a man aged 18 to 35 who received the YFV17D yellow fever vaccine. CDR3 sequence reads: CASSYYEADWEQFF. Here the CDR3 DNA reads TGTGCCAGCAGTTACTATGAGGCGGATTGGGAGCAGTTCTTC.